One T cell receptor beta chain is described in this entry. These data belong to a study of blood T cell repertoires in COVID-19. Across the whole study: COVID-19 samples, acute and convalescent, were from the United States, Italy and Spain. From T cells, B-cell-depleted T cells, or PBMCs came the material, which was cDNA or gDNA.

Per germline, CDR1 GTSNPN and CDR2 SVGIG (reference sequence). Deletions cut 1 base from V and 4 bases from J, with 8 bases between. The length of the CDR3 is 13 residues. The table came from immunoSEQ multiplex PCR; TCRdb's copy has only in-frame clones and leaves some out. This table has about 210,000 clones, 70% to 90% appearing once. This clonotype originated in a young man with active or convalescent COVID-19. Source material: peripheral blood. The chain couples TRBV30 to TRBJ1-5; no clear D gene. The DNA of the CDR3 is TGTGCCTGGAGTGAACACGATAATCAGCCCCAGCATTTT. This gives the protein CAWSEHDNQPQHF.